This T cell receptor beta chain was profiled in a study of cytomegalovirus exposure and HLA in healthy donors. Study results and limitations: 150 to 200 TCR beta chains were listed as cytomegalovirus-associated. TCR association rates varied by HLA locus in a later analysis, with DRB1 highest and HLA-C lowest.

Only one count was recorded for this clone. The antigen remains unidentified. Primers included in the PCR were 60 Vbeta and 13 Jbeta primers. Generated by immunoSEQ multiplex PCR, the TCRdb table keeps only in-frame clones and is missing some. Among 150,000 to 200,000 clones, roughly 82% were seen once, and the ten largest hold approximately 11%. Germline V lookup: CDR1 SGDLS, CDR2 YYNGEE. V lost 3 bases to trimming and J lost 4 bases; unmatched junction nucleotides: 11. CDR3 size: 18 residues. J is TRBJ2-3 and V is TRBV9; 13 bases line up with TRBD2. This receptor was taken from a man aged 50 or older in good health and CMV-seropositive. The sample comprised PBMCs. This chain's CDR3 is CASSESLAGGPRADTQYF. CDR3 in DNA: TGTGCCAGCAGCGAGTCACTAGCGGGGGGGCCTCGGGCAGATACGCAGTATTTT.